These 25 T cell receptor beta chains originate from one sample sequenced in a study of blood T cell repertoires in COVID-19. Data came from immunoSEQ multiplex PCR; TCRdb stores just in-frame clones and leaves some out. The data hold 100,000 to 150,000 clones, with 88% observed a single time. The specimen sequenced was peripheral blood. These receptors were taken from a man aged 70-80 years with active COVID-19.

This CDR3 is CASSPGIYGYTF. For the CDR3, the DNA is TGTGCCAGCAGTCCAGGGATCTATGGCTACACCTTC. The gene calls are TRBV12-3 or TRBV12-4 and TRBJ1-2; D possibly corresponds to TRBD1 (5 bases). The CDR3 length is 12 residues. The germline V and J ends were trimmed by 5 bases and 4 bases, with 8 bases remaining between them.

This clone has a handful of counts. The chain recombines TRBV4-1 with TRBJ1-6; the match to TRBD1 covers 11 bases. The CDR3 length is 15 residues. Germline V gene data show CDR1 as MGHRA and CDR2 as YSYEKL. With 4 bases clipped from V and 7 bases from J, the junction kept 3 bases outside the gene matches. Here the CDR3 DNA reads TGCGCCAGCAGCCTTGGGACAGGGGGAAATTCACCCCTCCACTTT. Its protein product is CASSLGTGGNSPLHF.

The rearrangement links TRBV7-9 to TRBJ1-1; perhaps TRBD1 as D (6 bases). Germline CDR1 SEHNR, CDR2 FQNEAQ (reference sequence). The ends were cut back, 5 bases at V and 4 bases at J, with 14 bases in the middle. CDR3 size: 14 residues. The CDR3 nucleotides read TGTGCCAGCAGCCCACAGGGTATGGTCACTGAAGCTTTCTTT. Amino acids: CASSPQGMVTEAFF. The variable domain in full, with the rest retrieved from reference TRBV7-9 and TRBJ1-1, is DTGVSQNPRHKITKRGQNVTFRCDPISEHNRLYWYRQTLGQGPEFLTYFQNEAQLEKSRLLSDRFSAERPKGSFSTLEIQRTEQGDSAMYLCASSPQGMVTEAFFGQGTRLTVV.

DNA for the CDR3: TGTGCCAGCAGCTTGCGGTTTGCAGCGGGGGAGCAGTACTTC. Amino acids: CASSLRFAAGEQYF. The V gene is TRBV5-8, the J gene TRBJ2-7; 7 bases fit TRBD2. The length of the CDR3 is 14 residues. The junction had 8 bases not matched to a gene; V was cut back by 1 base and J by 7 bases. Germline V CDR1 and CDR2: SGHTS, YDEGEE.

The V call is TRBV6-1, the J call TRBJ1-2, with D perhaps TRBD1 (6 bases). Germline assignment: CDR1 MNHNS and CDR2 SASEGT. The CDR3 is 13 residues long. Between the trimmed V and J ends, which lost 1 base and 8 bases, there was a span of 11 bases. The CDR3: CASSEGQGPGYTF. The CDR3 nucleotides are TGTGCCAGCAGTGAAGGCCAGGGGCCCGGCTACACCTTC.

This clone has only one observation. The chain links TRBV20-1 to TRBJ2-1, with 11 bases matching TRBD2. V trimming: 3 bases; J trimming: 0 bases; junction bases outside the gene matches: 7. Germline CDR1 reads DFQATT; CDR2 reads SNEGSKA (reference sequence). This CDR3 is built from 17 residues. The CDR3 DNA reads TGCAGTGCTAGTTCCACTAGCGGGAGACCCTCCTACAATGAGCAGTTCTTC. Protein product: CSASSTSGRPSYNEQFF.

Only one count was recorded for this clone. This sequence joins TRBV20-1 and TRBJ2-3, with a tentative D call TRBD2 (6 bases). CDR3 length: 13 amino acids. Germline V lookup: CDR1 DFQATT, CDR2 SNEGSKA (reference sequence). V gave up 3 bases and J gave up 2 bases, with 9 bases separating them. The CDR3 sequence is CSASRRDTDTQYF. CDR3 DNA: TGCAGTGCTAGTCGGCGGGACACAGATACGCAGTATTTT.

This CDR3 reads CASSLSLADFNEQFF. In DNA, the CDR3 is TGTGCCAGCAGCTTAAGCCTAGCGGATTTCAATGAGCAGTTCTTC. The V gene is TRBV5-5, the J gene TRBJ2-1, with 7 bases fitting TRBD2. J lost 6 bases, V lost 2 bases, and 8 bases had no gene match. The CDR3 runs to 15 residues. Germline V gives CDR1 SGHKS, CDR2 YYEKEE (reference sequence).

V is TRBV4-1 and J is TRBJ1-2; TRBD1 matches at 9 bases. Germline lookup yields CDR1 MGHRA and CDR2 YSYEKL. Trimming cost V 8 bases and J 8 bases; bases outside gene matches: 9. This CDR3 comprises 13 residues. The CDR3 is CASSGTGPRGYTF. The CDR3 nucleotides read TGCGCCAGCTCCGGGACAGGGCCAAGAGGCTACACCTTC.

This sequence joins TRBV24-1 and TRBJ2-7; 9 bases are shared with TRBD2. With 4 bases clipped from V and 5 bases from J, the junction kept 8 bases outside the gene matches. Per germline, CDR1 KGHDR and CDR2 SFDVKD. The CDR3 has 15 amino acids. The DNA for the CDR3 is TGTGCCACCAGTGAGGGGGGCAGCGGGGGGCACGAGCAGTACTTC. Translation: CATSEGGSGGHEQYF.

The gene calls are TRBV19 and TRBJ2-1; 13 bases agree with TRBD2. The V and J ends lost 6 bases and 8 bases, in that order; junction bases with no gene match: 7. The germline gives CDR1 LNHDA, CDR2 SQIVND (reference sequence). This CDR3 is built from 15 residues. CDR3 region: CASSKLAGGSYEQFF. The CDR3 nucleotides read TGTGCCAGTAGCAAACTAGCGGGAGGGAGCTATGAGCAGTTCTTC.

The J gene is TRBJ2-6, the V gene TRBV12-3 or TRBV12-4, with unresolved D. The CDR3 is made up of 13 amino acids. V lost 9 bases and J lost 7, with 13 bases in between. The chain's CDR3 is CASLLNIANVLTF. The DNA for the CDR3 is TGTGCCAGTTTACTAAATATCGCCAACGTCCTGACTTTC.

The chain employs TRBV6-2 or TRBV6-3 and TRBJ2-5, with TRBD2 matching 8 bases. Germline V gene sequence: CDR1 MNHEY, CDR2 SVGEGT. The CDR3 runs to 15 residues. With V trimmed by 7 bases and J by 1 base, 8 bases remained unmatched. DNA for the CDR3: TGTGCCAGCACCCCCCCCGGGACTAGCCAAGAGACCCAGTACTTC. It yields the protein CASTPPGTSQETQYF.

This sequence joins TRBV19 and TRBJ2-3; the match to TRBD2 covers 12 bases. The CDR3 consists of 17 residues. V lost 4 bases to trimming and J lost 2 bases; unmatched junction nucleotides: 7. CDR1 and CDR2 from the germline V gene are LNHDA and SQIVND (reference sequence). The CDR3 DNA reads TGTGCCAGTAGTAAGCGGACTAGCGGGGATCCCACAGATACGCAGTATTTT. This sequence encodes CASSKRTSGDPTDTQYF. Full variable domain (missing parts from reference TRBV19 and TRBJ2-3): DGGITQSPKYLFRKEGQNVTLSCEQNLNHDAMYWYRQDPGQGLRLIYYSQIVNDFQKGDIAEGYSVSREKKESFPLTVTSAQKNPTAFYLCASSKRTSGDPTDTQYFGPGTRLTVL.

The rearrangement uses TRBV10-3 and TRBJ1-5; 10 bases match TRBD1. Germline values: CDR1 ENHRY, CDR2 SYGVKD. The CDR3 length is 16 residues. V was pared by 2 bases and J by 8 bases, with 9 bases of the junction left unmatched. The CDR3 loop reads CAISEAPDRGREPQHF. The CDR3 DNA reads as TGTGCCATCAGTGAGGCCCCCGACAGGGGGCGGGAGCCCCAGCATTTT.

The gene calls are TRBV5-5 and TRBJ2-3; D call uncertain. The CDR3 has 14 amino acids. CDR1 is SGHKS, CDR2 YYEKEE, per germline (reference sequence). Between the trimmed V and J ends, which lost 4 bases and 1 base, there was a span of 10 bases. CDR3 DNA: TGTGCCAGCAGCCCTCGCCTAGGCACAGATACGCAGTATTTT. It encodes CASSPRLGTDTQYF.

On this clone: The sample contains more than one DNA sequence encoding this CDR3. CDR3 nucleotides: TGCGCCAGCAGCTTGGAGCAGGGGGGCTACACCTTC. It is translated as CASSLEQGGYTF. The chain employs TRBV5-1 and TRBJ1-2; the D gene is possibly TRBD1 (6 bases). CDR3 length equals 12 residues. CDR1 and CDR2 (germline): SGHRS, YFSETQ. V was shortened by 0 bases and J by 8 bases, with 8 bases between the two germline ends.

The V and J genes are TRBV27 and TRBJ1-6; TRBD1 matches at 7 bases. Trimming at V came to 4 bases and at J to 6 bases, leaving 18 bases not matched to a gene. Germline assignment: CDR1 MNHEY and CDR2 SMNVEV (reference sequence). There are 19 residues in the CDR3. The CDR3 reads CASSSYLGTAGGVNSPLHF. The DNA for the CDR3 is TGTGCCAGCAGTTCTTATCTGGGGACAGCTGGGGGAGTTAATTCACCCCTCCACTTT.

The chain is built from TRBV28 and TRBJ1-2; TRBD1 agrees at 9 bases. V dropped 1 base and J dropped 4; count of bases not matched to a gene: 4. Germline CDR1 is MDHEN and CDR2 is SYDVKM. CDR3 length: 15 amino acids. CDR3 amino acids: CASSLLSGQGYGYTF. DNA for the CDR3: TGTGCCAGCAGTTTATTATCGGGACAGGGCTATGGCTACACCTTC.

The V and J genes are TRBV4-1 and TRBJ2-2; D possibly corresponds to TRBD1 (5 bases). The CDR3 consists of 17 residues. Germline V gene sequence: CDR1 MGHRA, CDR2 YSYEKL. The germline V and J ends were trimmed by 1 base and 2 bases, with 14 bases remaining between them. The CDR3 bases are TGCGCCAGCAGCCAAGTAAGACGGACACAAAACACCGGGGAGCTGTTTTTT. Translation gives CASSQVRRTQNTGELFF.

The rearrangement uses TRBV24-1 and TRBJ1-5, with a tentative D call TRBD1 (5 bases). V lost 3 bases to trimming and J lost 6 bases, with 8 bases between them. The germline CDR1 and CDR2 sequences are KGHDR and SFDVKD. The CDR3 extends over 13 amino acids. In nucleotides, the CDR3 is TGTGCCACCAGTGATAGGGGAACTCAGCCCCAGCATTTT. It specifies CATSDRGTQPQHF.

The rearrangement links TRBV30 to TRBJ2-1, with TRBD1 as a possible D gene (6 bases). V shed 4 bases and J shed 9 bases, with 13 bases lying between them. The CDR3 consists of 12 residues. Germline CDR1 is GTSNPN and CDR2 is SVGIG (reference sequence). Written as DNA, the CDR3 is TGTGCCTGGACCCAGGGGAGAGGTGAGCAGTTCTTC. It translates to CAWTQGRGEQFF.

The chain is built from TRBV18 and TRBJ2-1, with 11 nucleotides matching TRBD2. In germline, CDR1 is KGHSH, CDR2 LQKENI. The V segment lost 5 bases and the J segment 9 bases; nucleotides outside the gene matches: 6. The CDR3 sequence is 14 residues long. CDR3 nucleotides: TGTGCCAGCTCATCAACTAGCGGGAGAGTTGAGCAGTTCTTC. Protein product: CASSSTSGRVEQFF.

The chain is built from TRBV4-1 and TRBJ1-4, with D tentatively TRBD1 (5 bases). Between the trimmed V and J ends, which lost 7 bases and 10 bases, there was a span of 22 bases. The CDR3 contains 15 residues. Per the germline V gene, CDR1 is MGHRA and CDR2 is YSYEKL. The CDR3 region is CASTPQGGSGRKLFF. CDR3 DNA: TGCGCCAGCACTCCCCAGGGAGGGTCGGGTAGAAAACTGTTTTTT.

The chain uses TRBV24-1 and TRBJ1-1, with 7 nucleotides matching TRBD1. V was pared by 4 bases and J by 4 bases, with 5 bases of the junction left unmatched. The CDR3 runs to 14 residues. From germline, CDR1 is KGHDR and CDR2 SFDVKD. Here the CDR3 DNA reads TGTGCCACCAGTGAAGCCCGGGACAGCACTGAAGCTTTCTTT. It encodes CATSEARDSTEAFF.